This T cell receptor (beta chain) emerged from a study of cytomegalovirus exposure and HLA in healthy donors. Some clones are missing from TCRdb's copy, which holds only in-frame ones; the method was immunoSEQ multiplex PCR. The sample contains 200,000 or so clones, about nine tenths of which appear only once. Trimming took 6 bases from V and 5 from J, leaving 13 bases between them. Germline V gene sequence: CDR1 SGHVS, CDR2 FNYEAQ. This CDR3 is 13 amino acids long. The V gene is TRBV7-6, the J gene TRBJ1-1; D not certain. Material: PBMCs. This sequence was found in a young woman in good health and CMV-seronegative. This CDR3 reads CASRPPGETEAFF. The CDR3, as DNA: TGTGCCAGCAGGCCTCCAGGCGAGACTGAAGCTTTCTTT.